Described below is a single T cell receptor (beta chain) sequence and its context. No antigen is known for it. This specimen comes from a study of regulatory T cells in long-lasting Graves disease. Time point here: newly diagnosed GD, antithyroid drugs for less than 3 months. Researchers made the TCR library from RNA that was extracted from PBMCs. Recruitment took place at an endocrinology department in Xi'an, China. Investigators prepared the TCR beta libraries by applying iRepertoire HTBI primers and Arm-PCR of CDR3 regions. In TCRdb, the multiplex PCR reads were re-called with MiXCR into one record per CDR3 protein. This sample has a few hundred thousand distinct CDR3 sequences, with approximately 16% found just once. This CDR3 has 14 residues. The germline gives CDR1 SGHAT, CDR2 FQNNGV. The V and J ends lost 6 bases and 2 bases respectively, with 8 bases between them. General observations from the study: When disease was persistent, TRBV28, TRBJ1-2 and TRBJ2-5 were the favored segments.

The same sample was also studied in work on T cells in Graves' hyperthyroidism and ophthalmopathy. This second study notes: RT-PCR in the first round (using the HTBI primer set) targeted the TCR CDR3. Ophthalmopathy prediction by the model preceded onset by a median approximately six months.

This sequence originates from a man aged 35 to 55 with Graves disease. The chain is built from TRBV11-2 and TRBJ2-6; D unclear. The material sequenced was peripheral blood mononuclear cells (PBMCs), taken at new diagnosis, from a patient treated with antithyroid drugs. The CDR3 coding sequence is TGTGCCAGCAGTTCAGACACTGGGGCCAACGTCCTGACTTTC. This sequence encodes CASSSDTGANVLTF.